The 21 T cell receptor beta chains below were found in one sample sequenced in a study of T cell clonality in common variable immunodeficiency. Clones were sequenced by immunoSEQ multiplex PCR, and TCRdb holds only the in-frame ones, with some missing. Altogether around 55,000 clones were found in the sample, and no singletons occur. Material: peripheral blood mononuclear cells. All receptors derive from a person aged 18-70 years in good health.

This clone has a handful of counts. The sequenced part of the CDR3 DNA is TGTGCCAGCTCACTTACTCGGGGGGGCGGCTACAATGAG. Protein sequence: CASSLTRGGGYNE. The complete CDR3 sequence is CASSLTRGGGYNEQFF. The chain uses TRBV18 and TRBJ2-1; 8 bases agree with TRBD2. The read terminates 3 residues ahead of where the CDR3 ends, so the germline J gene completes it. The CDR3 runs 16 residues. J lost 3 bases, V lost 4 bases, and 8 bases had no gene match. CDR1 is KGHSH and CDR2 is LQKENI in the germline V gene.

Remarks on this clone: The read gets to within 3 residues of the CDR3 end, and the germline J gene fills in the rest. This chain connects TRBV6-2 or TRBV6-3 to TRBJ2-1, with a weak D call TRBD1 (6 bases). Per the germline V gene, CDR1 is MNHEY and CDR2 is SVGEGT. The CDR3 extends over 17 amino acids. Trimming shortened V by 5 bases and J by 6 bases, and 23 bases separated the two germline ends. CDR3 bases read: TGTGCCAGCAGTACGAACCCGAACGCAGGGGACGGCAATGAG. Translation gives CASSTNPNAGDGNE. The entire CDR3 is CASSTNPNAGDGNEQFF.

This clone was found many times. The read terminates 3 residues ahead of where the CDR3 ends, so the germline J gene completes it. The chain recombines TRBV18 with TRBJ1-2; D is possibly TRBD1 (6 bases). Trimming cost V 1 base and J 3 bases, with 6 bases left between them. Germline CDR1 KGHSH, CDR2 LQKENI. This CDR3 is 13 amino acids long. The CDR3 sequence: CASSPQGDYGYTF. Partial CDR3 DNA: TGTGCCAGCTCACCACAGGGGGACTATGGC. The full variable domain, completed using reference TRBV18 and TRBJ1-2, is NAGVMQNPRHLVRRRGQEARLRCSPMKGHSHVYWYRQLPEEGLKFMVYLQKENIIDESGMPKERFSAEFPKEGPSILRIQQVVRGDSAAYFCASSPQGDYGYTFGSGTRLTVV.

This clone was seen repeatedly, ten times or more. The read ends 3 residues shy of where the CDR3 ends; the end is completed using the germline J gene. Other DNA variants within this sample encode the same CDR3. The gene calls are TRBV7-2 and TRBJ2-5; 11 positions agree with TRBD2. The CDR3 loop spans 14 amino acids. The junction had 0 bases not matched to a gene; V was cut back by 1 base and J by 5 bases. Germline V gene sequence: CDR1 SGHTA, CDR2 FQGNSA. The sequenced part of the CDR3 DNA is TGTGCCAGCAGCTTAGGGACTAGCGGGGAGACC. Translation gives CASSLGTSGET. The full-length CDR3 reads as CASSLGTSGETQYF. Full variable domain (missing parts from reference TRBV7-2 and TRBJ2-5): GAGVSQSPSNKVTEKGKDVELRCDPISGHTALYWYRQSLGQGLEFLIYFQGNSAPDKSGLPSDRFSAERTGGSVSTLTIQRTQQEDSAVYLCASSLGTSGETQYFGPGTRLLVL.

This clone was observed at least ten times. The sequence runs out 3 residues before the end of the CDR3; the remainder is reconstructed from the germline J gene. The V and J genes are TRBV20-1 and TRBJ2-7; possibly TRBD1 for D (6 bases). The CDR3 length is 15 residues. V dropped 6 bases and J dropped 0 bases, with 18 bases sitting between them. CDR1 and CDR2 (germline): DFQATT, SNEGSKA (reference sequence). The CDR3 loop is CSAVEDADSSYEQYF. The DNA read from the CDR3 is TGCAGTGCGGTGGAGGATGCGGACAGCTCCTACGAG.

This clone was detected only a few times. The CDR3 end lies 3 residues beyond the end of the read and is filled in from the germline J gene. This chain connects TRBV18 to TRBJ2-3, with 9 nucleotides matching TRBD1. Germline CDR1 KGHSH, CDR2 LQKENI. CDR3 length equals 17 residues. CDR3 sequence: CASSPLPGTGIQETQYF. The DNA read from the CDR3 is TGTGCCAGCTCACCCCTCCCGGGGACAGGGATACAGGAGACG.

In its sample, this clone was seen many times. Sequencing ends 3 residues short of the CDR3 end; the germline J gene provides the rest. J is TRBJ1-5 and V is TRBV12-3 or TRBV12-4, with D tentatively TRBD1 (6 bases). Trimming took 5 bases from V and 3 from J, leaving 17 bases between them. The CDR3 spans 16 residues. CDR3: CASSPQTGRPNQPQHF. The DNA read from the CDR3 is TGTGCCAGCAGTCCCCAGACAGGTCGACCCAATCAGCCC.

This clone was seen repeatedly, ten times or more. Read sequence stops 3 residues before the CDR3 end, and the germline J gene provides the missing end. The chain recombines TRBV13 with TRBJ2-1, with 9 bases aligning to TRBD2. Germline assignment: CDR1 PRHDT and CDR2 FYEKMQ (reference sequence). CDR3 size: 17 residues. With V trimmed by 5 bases and J by 0 bases, 8 bases remained unmatched. Incomplete CDR3 DNA: TGTGCCAGCAGCGACCGACTAGCGGTTAGCTCCTACAATGAG. Its translation: CASSDRLAVSSYNE. The whole CDR3 is CASSDRLAVSSYNEQFF.

This clone appeared many times. The read gets to within 3 residues of the CDR3 end, and the germline J gene fills in the rest. The J gene is TRBJ2-2, the V gene TRBV7-8; D perhaps matches TRBD1 (6 bases). Trimming took 1 base from V and 0 from J, leaving 12 bases between them. Germline-derived CDR1 and CDR2 are SGHVS and FQNEAQ. The CDR3 totals 17 residues. CDR3 sequence reads: CASSLVGGFSNTGELFF. The DNA read from the CDR3 is TGTGCCAGCAGCTTAGTAGGGGGATTTTCGAACACCGGGGAG.

This clone came up many times. The read gets to within 3 residues of the CDR3 end, and the germline J gene fills in the rest. The chain has TRBV18 and TRBJ2-6; D may be TRBD2 (6 bases). V gave up 4 bases and J gave up 4 bases, with 14 bases separating them. Germline CDR1 is KGHSH and CDR2 is LQKENI. The CDR3 totals 16 residues. CDR3 region: CASSHTPGRGANVLTF. CDR3 DNA, as far as it was read: TGTGCCAGCTCACACACCCCAGGGAGGGGGGCCAACGTC.

This clone appeared many times. The read finishes 3 residues shy of the CDR3 end, and the germline J gene is used to complete it. J is TRBJ1-6 and V is TRBV20-1, with 11 bases lining up with TRBD1. The J segment lost 8 bases and the V segment lost 5 bases, leaving 8 bases of the junction unmatched. The CDR3 contains 15 residues. CDR1 and CDR2 (germline): DFQATT, SNEGSKA (reference sequence). The CDR3 protein is CSAGQGAYRDSPLHF. The sequenced CDR3 bases are TGCAGTGCTGGACAGGGGGCATATCGGGATTCACCC.

This clone was seen a few times. The read terminates 3 residues before the CDR3 end, so the remaining end is supplied by the germline J gene. This chain connects TRBV25-1 to TRBJ2-1; 13 bases agree with TRBD2. Germline CDR1 MGHDK, CDR2 SYGVNS. V shed 3 bases and J 9 bases; nucleotides not matched to a gene: 5. The CDR3 runs 15 residues. The DNA read from the CDR3 is TGTGCCAGCAGTGAGTTAGGACTAGCGGGAGCTGAG. This gives the protein CASSELGLAGAE. The whole CDR3 sequence is CASSELGLAGAEQFF.

This clone was observed many times. The sequenced fragment ends 3 residues before the CDR3 boundary, so the rest is inferred from the germline J gene. The rearrangement joins TRBV20-1 to TRBJ2-7; 9 positions agree with TRBD2. Per the germline V gene, CDR1 is DFQATT and CDR2 is SNEGSKA (reference sequence). The J segment lost 0 bases and the V segment lost 6 bases, leaving 9 bases of the junction unmatched. The CDR3 sequence is 15 residues long. The CDR3 DNA, read in part, is TGCAGTGCCCAACGCCATAGCGGGAGCTCCTACGAG. Translation gives CSAQRHSGSSYE. The CDR3 in full is CSAQRHSGSSYEQYF.

A few counts support this clone. With the read ending 3 residues before the CDR3 end, the germline J gene is used to fill in that end. The chain has TRBV7-2 and TRBJ2-2; TRBD1 matches 9 bases. The germline gives CDR1 SGHTA, CDR2 FQGNSA. The CDR3 consists of 15 residues. CDR3 sequence: CASSPSTGGVEKLFF. CDR3 DNA (partial): TGTGCCAGCAGCCCCTCGACAGGGGGAGTTGAAAAG.

This clone was detected many times. The read ends 3 residues shy of where the CDR3 ends; the end is completed using the germline J gene. The V gene is TRBV18, the J gene TRBJ2-7; D is perhaps TRBD1 (5 bases). Germline CDR1 reads KGHSH; CDR2 reads LQKENI. CDR3 length: 13 amino acids. V was trimmed by 3 bases and J by 4 bases, leaving 10 bases between them. The sequenced part of the CDR3 DNA is TGTGCCAGCTCACCTCAGACAGAGTACGAG. Amino acid sequence: CASSPQTEYE. In full, the CDR3 reads CASSPQTEYEQYF.

This clone has at least ten counts. The CDR3 is cut off 3 residues early in the read; its end comes from the germline J gene. The chain employs TRBV12-3 or TRBV12-4 and TRBJ2-2, with 8 bases aligning to TRBD2. The CDR3 has 16 amino acids. V dropped 3 bases and J dropped 4; count of bases not matched to a gene: 7. The part of the CDR3 DNA that was read is TGTGCCAGCAGTTTTTCGGGGGGGCGCGGCACCGGGGAG. Translation: CASSFSGGRGTGE. In full, the CDR3 is CASSFSGGRGTGELFF.

This clone was observed many times. The CDR3 end lies 3 residues beyond the end of the read and is filled in from the germline J gene. The chain joins TRBV6-2 or TRBV6-3 to TRBJ2-5, with D possibly TRBD2 on 6 matching bases. The CDR3 consists of 13 residues. CDR1 is MNHEY and CDR2 is SVGEGT in the germline V gene. Between the trimmed V and J ends, which lost 6 bases and 5 bases, there was a span of 13 bases. CDR3 DNA (partial): TGTGCCAGCAGAGCTAGCGCGGGGGAGACC. Its protein product is CASRASAGET. From start to end, the CDR3 is CASRASAGETQYF.

This clone was picked up many times. The read terminates 3 residues before the CDR3 end, so the remaining end is supplied by the germline J gene. This sequence joins TRBV6-2 or TRBV6-3 and TRBJ1-1, with a tentative D call TRBD1 (5 bases). V shed 0 bases and J shed 4 bases, with 12 bases lying between them. The CDR3 sequence is 15 residues long. CDR1 MNHEY and CDR2 SVGEGT come from the germline V gene. The CDR3 sequence: CASSYSGRAGTEAFF. Incomplete CDR3 DNA: TGTGCCAGCAGTTACTCGGGCAGGGCTGGCACTGAA.

The table lists this clone with many counts. The read is 3 residues too short to cover the CDR3 end, so that end is filled in from the germline J gene. This rearrangement joins TRBV7-2 to TRBJ2-3, with D unresolved. The CDR3 consists of 12 residues. V was trimmed by 3 bases and J by 4 bases, leaving 5 bases between them. CDR1 and CDR2 (germline): SGHTA, FQGNSA. The DNA read from the CDR3 is TGTGCCAGCAGCTTCTCGGCAGATACG. This codes for CASSFSADT. In full, the CDR3 reads CASSFSADTQYF.

This clone was seen at least ten times. The observed sequence ends 3 residues before the CDR3 terminus, with the missing tail filled in from the germline J gene. The chain links TRBV7-2 to TRBJ1-4; TRBD1 is a possible D gene (6 bases). The CDR3 spans 16 residues. Looked up from germline, CDR1 is SGHTA and CDR2 is FQGNSA. The V end lost 0 bases, the J end lost 8 bases, and 16 bases lay between the germline ends. CDR3 DNA, as far as it was read: TGTGCCAGCAGCTTAGCGTTGGGCCAGGGGAAGGAAAAA. Its translation is CASSLALGQGKEK. The entire CDR3 is CASSLALGQGKEKLFF. The whole variable domain, remainder taken from reference TRBV7-2 and TRBJ1-4, is GAGVSQSPSNKVTEKGKDVELRCDPISGHTALYWYRQSLGQGLEFLIYFQGNSAPDKSGLPSDRFSAERTGGSVSTLTIQRTQQEDSAVYLCASSLALGQGKEKLFFGSGTQLSVL.

This clone was detected many times. The sequenced fragment ends 3 residues before the CDR3 boundary, so the rest is inferred from the germline J gene. V is TRBV5-4 and J is TRBJ1-6, with D possibly matching TRBD1 (6 bases). The length of the CDR3 is 16 residues. V was shortened by 3 bases and J by 6 bases, with 16 bases between the two germline ends. CDR1 and CDR2 from the germline V gene are SGHNT and YYREEE (reference sequence). CDR3 bases read: TGTGCCAGCAGCTACCGGCAGGGGTCGGGTAATTCACCC. It is translated as CASSYRQGSGNSP. The whole CDR3 region reads CASSYRQGSGNSPLHF.